The source of this T cell receptor beta chain is a study of beta chain features in type 1 diabetes. The germline gives CDR1 SGHVS, CDR2 FNYEAQ. The CDR3 extends over 18 amino acids. The V end was cut by 5 bases, the J end by 2 bases, with 22 bases between. Reverse transcription of all isolated RNA meant that expressed TCRB transcripts were sequenced. Data came from immunoSEQ multiplex PCR; TCRdb stores just in-frame clones and leaves some out. The sample shows hundreds of thousands of clones, about a sixth of them seen only once. Notes on the study in general: PCR may have favored shorter templates equally in patients and controls. Among patients with Type 1 diabetes, TCRB CDR3s were moderately but significantly shorter in every one of the four CD4+ subsets. Among type 1 diabetes patients, VDJ junctions had fewer insertions and more deletions.

Every single donor gave one heparinised blood draw, and these averaged about 100 mL. This clone came up a few times. The antigen is not known. The sample comprised naive CD4+ T cells from blood. V is TRBV7-6 and J is TRBJ2-1; tentative D call: TRBD1 (6 bases). This receptor was identified in a man between 18 and 29 years old in good health. CDR3 protein: CASSPATGAHFTYNEQFF. DNA of the CDR3: TGTGCCAGCAGCCCCGCGACAGGTGCCCATTTTACCTACAATGAGCAGTTCTTC.